The next 4 T cell receptor beta chains were all read from a single sample in a study of blood T cell repertoires in COVID-19 (dated by TCRdb to 2019 to 2021). Receptors were amplified or captured by the immunoSEQ multiplex PCR assay. The table was pulled from immuneACCESS by TCRdb, which kept in-frame rearrangements only. Such tables lose some clones; where checked, under half of the loss comes from unresolved V genes, and the rest has no known cause. The sample data list tens of thousands of clones, and about four fifths of these were observed just once. The ten biggest clones cover about 10% of the sample. The sample was peripheral blood. The receptors come from a man in his fifties or sixties with acute or convalescent COVID-19.

The chain is built from TRBV19 and TRBJ2-7; TRBD1 matches at 9 bases. CDR1 LNHDA and CDR2 SQIVND come from the germline V gene (reference sequence). V was pared by 4 bases and J by 1 base, with 5 bases of the junction left unmatched. This CDR3 spans 15 amino acids. As DNA, the CDR3 is TGTGCCAGTAGTAAGCCGGGACAGGGATCCTACGAGCAGTACTTC. Translating gives CASSKPGQGSYEQYF. The entire variable domain, with the rest obtained from reference TRBV19 and TRBJ2-7, is as follows: DGGITQSPKYLFRKEGQNVTLSCEQNLNHDAMYWYRQDPGQGLRLIYYSQIVNDFQKGDIAEGYSVSREKKESFPLTVTSAQKNPTAFYLCASSKPGQGSYEQYFGPGTRLTVT.

The chain joins TRBV28 to TRBJ1-4, with D unresolved. The germline gives CDR1 MDHEN, CDR2 SYDVKM. V was pared by 5 bases and J by 5 bases, with 9 bases between. The CDR3 is 13 residues long. In DNA form, the CDR3 reads TGTGCCAGCAGTGGACTCCGGAATGAAAAACTGTTTTTT. It encodes CASSGLRNEKLFF.

The rearrangement uses TRBV5-4 and TRBJ2-1, with 8 bases fitting TRBD2. The CDR3 totals 16 residues. Germline V gives CDR1 SGHNT, CDR2 YYREEE (reference sequence). The V and J ends lost 0 bases and 6 bases, in that order; junction bases with no gene match: 8. CDR3 amino acids: CASSLESRGVSNEQFF. The CDR3 DNA sequence: TGTGCCAGCAGCTTGGAATCGCGGGGGGTCAGCAATGAGCAGTTCTTC.

This clone was found once. This chain connects TRBV28 to TRBJ1-1; D is possibly TRBD1 (5 bases). This CDR3 is built from 13 residues. V lost 6 bases and J lost 9, with 17 bases in between. Looked up from germline, CDR1 is MDHEN and CDR2 is SYDVKM. In DNA form, the CDR3 reads TGTGCCAGCAGCTTGTCAGGGTCCTTTAAAGCTTTCTTT. Its protein is CASSLSGSFKAFF.